These T cell receptor beta chains were read from a single sample in a study of CD8 T cells in Susac syndrome. TCRdb re-derived calls from the immunoSEQ multiplex PCR reads in MiXCR, one entry per CDR3 protein. The sample carries roughly 100,000 distinct CDR3 sequences, 95% to 97% recorded once. Sequencing used CD8+ T cells from PBMCs. All receptors derive from a human donor with Susac syndrome. Each CDR3 is given with its conserved first and last residue. D genes are given only for firm matches. Not all rows give a size; the values are once, few, many and, for expanded clones, a class.

v_call	clone_size	j_call	d_call	cdr3_aa	cdr3_nt
TRBV6-4	NA	TRBJ2-3	TRBD2	CASRLLAGGTDTQYF	TGTGCCAGCAGACTACTAGCGGGGGGCACAGATACGCAGTATTTT
TRBV20-1	once	TRBJ1-6	NA	CSALFPNNVHGASPLHF	TGCAGTGCTCTGTTCCCCAACAACGTGCATGGAGCTTCACCCCTCCACTTT
TRBV20-1	NA	TRBJ1-1	TRBD1	CSASGGQGVGNTEAFF	TGCAGTGCTTCGGGGGGACAGGGTGTTGGGAACACTGAAGCTTTCTTT
TRBV11-3	NA	TRBJ2-3	NA	CASSLVGQSPSDTQYF	TGTGCCAGCAGCTTAGTCGGACAGTCCCCATCAGATACGCAGTATTTT
TRBV7-2	NA	TRBJ2-6	NA	CASSPDSGANVLTF	TGTGCCAGCTCCCCGGACTCTGGGGCCAACGTCCTGACTTTC
TRBV7-8	NA	TRBJ2-7	NA	CASSLDKGTYEQYF	TGTGCCAGCAGCTTAGACAAGGGAACCTACGAGCAGTACTTC
TRBV20-1	NA	TRBJ2-5	TRBD2	CSASGGNQETQYF	TGCAGTGCGTCCGGGGGGAACCAAGAGACCCAGTACTTC
TRBV30	NA	TRBJ1-3	NA	CAWTPGTTGNTIYF	TGTGCCTGGACTCCGGGCACAACGGGAAACACCATATATTTT
TRBV15	NA	TRBJ2-5	NA	CATSRVQASLQETQYF	TGTGCCACCAGCAGAGTGCAGGCCAGTCTACAAGAGACCCAGTACTTC
TRBV5-6	NA	TRBJ1-2	TRBD1	CASSSQGAYGYTF	TGTGCCAGCAGCTCACAGGGGGCCTATGGCTACACCTTC
TRBV4-1	NA	TRBJ1-1	NA	CASSQVARTGTEAFF	TGCGCCAGCAGCCAAGTTGCCCGAACGGGCACTGAAGCTTTCTTT
TRBV7-9	NA	TRBJ2-3	TRBD2	CASSLEPLAGGPDTQYF	TGTGCCAGCAGCTTGGAGCCCCTAGCGGGGGGCCCAGATACGCAGTATTTT
TRBV29-1	few	TRBJ1-2	NA	CSVEDPEGDGGYTF	TGCAGCGTTGAAGATCCCGAGGGAGACGGTGGCTACACCTTC
TRBV24-1	NA	TRBJ2-2	TRBD1	CATSVGQVMTGELFF	TGTGCCACCAGTGTGGGACAGGTTATGACCGGGGAGCTGTTTTTT
TRBV30	NA	TRBJ2-1	NA	CAWSLGSSYNEQFF	TGTGCCTGGAGCCTGGGGAGCTCCTACAATGAGCAGTTCTTC
TRBV19	NA	TRBJ2-5	TRBD2	CASSITLAGQETQYF	TGTGCCAGTAGTATAACGCTAGCGGGGCAAGAGACCCAGTACTTC
TRBV30	NA	TRBJ1-4	NA	CAWSTGPNEKLFF	TGTGCCTGGAGTACCGGGCCTAATGAAAAACTGTTTTTT
TRBV20-1	NA	TRBJ2-3	NA	CSARDYSGGHDTQYF	TGCAGTGCTAGAGATTATTCGGGGGGCCACGATACGCAGTATTTT
TRBV29-1	few	TRBJ2-7	NA	CSVVPSSGGEQYF	TGCAGCGTTGTGCCGTCTTCTGGGGGCGAGCAGTACTTC
TRBV9	NA	TRBJ1-2	TRBD1	CASSVTGEGGYTF	TGTGCCAGCAGCGTAACAGGGGAAGGCGGCTACACCTTC
TRBV6-5	NA	TRBJ1-6	NA	CASSYRGQALYNSPLHF	TGTGCCAGCAGTTACCGTGGACAAGCACTCTATAATTCACCCCTCCACTTT
TRBV28	NA	TRBJ2-5	NA	CASSQRRYQETQYF	TGTGCCAGCAGCCAGCGGCGGTACCAAGAGACCCAGTACTTC
TRBV6-2/TRBV6-3	NA	TRBJ1-2	NA	CASSPSDGNYGYTF	TGTGCCAGCAGTCCCTCGGACGGAAACTATGGCTACACCTTC
TRBV4-3	NA	TRBJ2-6	NA	CASSQQAPSSGANVLTF	TGCGCCAGCAGCCAACAGGCCCCCTCCTCTGGGGCCAACGTCCTGACTTTC
TRBV9	NA	TRBJ2-1	NA	CASSVGNNEQFF	TGTGCCAGCAGCGTAGGGAACAATGAGCAGTTCTTC
TRBV9	NA	TRBJ2-1	TRBD2	CASSVQRTSGDYNEQFF	TGTGCCAGCAGCGTTCAGCGGACTAGCGGGGACTACAATGAGCAGTTCTTC
TRBV25-1	NA	TRBJ1-4	NA	CASSEFGQEKLFF	TGTGCCAGCAGTGAATTCGGACAGGAAAAACTGTTTTTT
TRBV5-1	NA	TRBJ1-6	NA	CASSLGRDNNSPLHF	TGCGCCAGCAGCTTGGGTCGGGATAATAATTCACCCCTCCACTTT
TRBV12-3/TRBV12-4	NA	TRBJ2-5	TRBD2	CASTVQAGGLGETQYF	TGTGCCAGCACCGTTCAGGCGGGGGGGCTAGGAGAGACCCAGTACTTC
TRBV5-1	NA	TRBJ2-1	NA	CASSLGGAHNEQFF	TGCGCCAGCAGCTTAGGGGGGGCTCACAATGAGCAGTTCTTC
TRBV20-1	NA	TRBJ2-3	TRBD2	CSLGSEQRGATDTQYF	TGCAGTTTGGGTAGCGAGCAGCGGGGGGCCACAGATACGCAGTATTTT
TRBV7-6	NA	TRBJ2-5	TRBD1	CASSLASGTGGLETQYF	TGTGCCAGCAGCTTAGCCTCCGGGACAGGGGGCTTAGAGACCCAGTACTTC
TRBV30	NA	TRBJ1-1	NA	CAWSKGEGGGGTEAFF	TGTGCCTGGAGTAAGGGAGAGGGTGGGGGAGGAACTGAAGCTTTCTTT
TRBV10-3	NA	TRBJ2-5	NA	CAISESGRETQYF	TGTGCCATCAGTGAGTCGGGGAGAGAGACCCAGTACTTC
TRBV5-6	NA	TRBJ2-1	NA	CASSPLGRTSYNEQFF	TGTGCCAGCAGCCCCCTCGGACGGACCTCCTACAATGAGCAGTTCTTC
TRBV30	NA	TRBJ1-2	NA	CAWSLQGNYGYTF	TGTGCCTGGAGTCTACAGGGAAACTATGGCTACACCTTC
TRBV14	NA	TRBJ2-7	NA	CASSQDRNIAGVEQYF	TGTGCCAGCAGCCAAGATCGGAATATCGCGGGCGTCGAGCAGTACTTC
TRBV5-6	NA	TRBJ2-3	NA	CASSSWTGPISTDTQYF	TGTGCCAGCAGCTCGTGGACGGGACCGATTAGCACAGATACGCAGTATTTT
TRBV2	NA	TRBJ2-2	NA	CASSDPLQAELFF	TGTGCCAGCAGTGACCCGCTGCAGGCCGAGCTGTTTTTT
TRBV7-2	NA	TRBJ2-5	NA	CASSPPQGRGTQYF	TGTGCCAGCAGCCCCCCTCAGGGTAGGGGGACCCAGTACTTC
TRBV25-1	NA	TRBJ1-4	NA	CASSVSINEKLFF	TGTGCCAGCAGTGTATCCATTAATGAAAAACTGTTTTTT
TRBV20-1	NA	TRBJ1-1	TRBD1	CRLDRADTEAFF	TGCAGGTTAGACAGGGCGGACACTGAAGCTTTCTTT
TRBV5-6	NA	TRBJ2-2	NA	CASSLGFNTGELFF	TGTGCCAGCAGCCTCGGGTTTAACACCGGGGAGCTGTTTTTT
TRBV13	NA	TRBJ2-3	TRBD2	CASSFGRRVTQYF	TGTGCCAGCAGCTTCGGGAGGAGGGTTACGCAGTATTTT
TRBV6-5	NA	TRBJ1-2	TRBD1	CASRGIQGNGYTF	TGTGCCAGCAGGGGAATACAGGGGAATGGCTACACCTTC
TRBV20-1	NA	TRBJ2-2	NA	CSARPLAPNTGELFF	TGCAGTGCTAGGCCTCTAGCCCCGAACACCGGGGAGCTGTTTTTT
TRBV12-3/TRBV12-4	NA	TRBJ1-4	NA	CASSLWGFNEKLFF	TGTGCCAGCAGTTTATGGGGGTTTAATGAAAAACTGTTTTTT
TRBV5-1	NA	TRBJ1-1	NA	CASSQALNTEAFF	TGCGCCAGCAGCCAAGCCCTAAACACTGAAGCTTTCTTT
TRBV3-1	NA	TRBJ2-5	TRBD2	CASSPISGGPETQYF	TGTGCCAGCAGCCCGATTAGCGGGGGCCCAGAGACCCAGTACTTC
TRBV6-5	NA	TRBJ1-1	NA	CASSSGTENTEAFF	TGTGCCAGCAGTTCCGGGACGGAGAACACTGAAGCTTTCTTT
TRBV11-2	once	TRBJ2-3	TRBD2	CASSLSGGSTDTQYF	TGTGCCAGCAGCTTGAGCGGGGGGAGCACAGATACGCAGTATTTT
TRBV12-3/TRBV12-4	NA	TRBJ2-5	NA	CASSPGQETQYF	TGTGCCAGCAGCCCGGGGCAAGAGACCCAGTACTTC
TRBV18	few	TRBJ1-2	TRBD1	CASSQGQGNYGYTF	TGTGCCAGCTCACAGGGACAGGGAAACTATGGCTACACCTTC
TRBV2	NA	TRBJ2-1	TRBD2	CATDRTSEYNEQFF	TGTGCCACCGATAGGACTAGCGAGTACAATGAGCAGTTCTTC
TRBV4-3	NA	TRBJ1-1	TRBD1	CASSQVVSGGQSEAFF	TGCGCCAGCAGCCAAGTGGTAAGCGGGGGACAGTCTGAAGCTTTCTTT
TRBV15	once	TRBJ2-1	NA	CATSSRRGDPEQFF	TGTGCCACCAGCAGCCGCCGGGGAGACCCTGAGCAGTTCTTC
TRBV18	NA	TRBJ1-4	NA	CASSPYRDHEKLFF	TGTGCCAGCTCACCTTACAGGGACCATGAAAAACTGTTTTTT